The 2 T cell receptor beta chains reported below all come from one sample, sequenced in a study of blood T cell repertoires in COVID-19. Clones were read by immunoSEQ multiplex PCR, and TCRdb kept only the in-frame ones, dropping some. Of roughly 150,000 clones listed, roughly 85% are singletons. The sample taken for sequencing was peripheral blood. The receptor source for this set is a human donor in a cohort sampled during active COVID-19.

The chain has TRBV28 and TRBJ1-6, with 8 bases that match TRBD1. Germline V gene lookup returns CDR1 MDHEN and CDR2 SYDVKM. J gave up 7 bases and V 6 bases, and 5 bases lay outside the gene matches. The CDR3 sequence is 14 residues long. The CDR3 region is CASRYYRGNSPLHF. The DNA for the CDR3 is TGTGCCAGCAGGTACTACAGGGGGAATTCACCCCTCCACTTT.

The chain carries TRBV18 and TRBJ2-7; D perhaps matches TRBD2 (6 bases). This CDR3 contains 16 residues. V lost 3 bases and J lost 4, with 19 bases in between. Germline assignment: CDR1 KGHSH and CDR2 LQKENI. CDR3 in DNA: TGTGCCAGCTCACCGGTCCGTGGGGACTTAGCTTACGAGCAGTACTTC. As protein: CASSPVRGDLAYEQYF.